A selection of T cell receptor beta chains follows, all from one sample in a study of type 1 and type 2 diabetes patients. TCRdb re-derived calls from the multiplex PCR reads in MiXCR, one entry per CDR3 protein. The sample has 250,000 to 300,000 distinct CDR3 sequences, approximately 45% seen once. The source material was peripheral blood mononuclear cells (PBMCs). The receptors come from a man between 18 and 35 years old with type 2 diabetes. Both conserved end residues are part of each CDR3. A D gene is named only where the DNA matches it firmly. The size entry is marked missing in some rows and otherwise reads once, few, many or a size class.

d_gene: -; v_gene: TRBV27; abundance: many; j_gene: TRBJ1-1; CDR3aa: CASSPRAENTEAFF; CDR3nt: TGTGCCAGCTCTCCCCGAGCAGAGAACACTGAAGCTTTCTTT
d_gene: -; v_gene: TRBV20-1; abundance: few; j_gene: TRBJ2-1; CDR3aa: CSASFLNSYNEQFF; CDR3nt: TGCAGTGCTAGTTTTCTGAACTCCTACAATGAGCAGTTCTTC
d_gene: TRBD1; v_gene: TRBV5-6; abundance: -; j_gene: TRBJ1-2; CDR3aa: CASSLHRGHYGYTF; CDR3nt: TGTGCCAGCAGCTTGCACAGGGGGCACTATGGCTACACCTTC
d_gene: TRBD2; v_gene: TRBV15; abundance: -; j_gene: TRBJ2-1; CDR3aa: CATSKRTRDYNEQFF; CDR3nt: TGTGCCACCAGCAAGAGGACTAGGGACTACAATGAGCAGTTCTTC
d_gene: TRBD1; v_gene: TRBV15; abundance: -; j_gene: TRBJ2-1; CDR3aa: CATSTRTGFKNEQFF; CDR3nt: TGTGCCACCAGCACCCGGACAGGGTTTAAGAATGAGCAGTTCTTC
d_gene: -; v_gene: TRBV7-3; abundance: -; j_gene: TRBJ2-3; CDR3aa: CASSWDGSTDTQYF; CDR3nt: TGTGCCAGCAGCTGGGACGGATCCACAGATACGCAGTATTTT
d_gene: -; v_gene: TRBV14; abundance: many; j_gene: TRBJ1-1; CDR3aa: CASSLLMVAGNTEAFF; CDR3nt: TGTGCCAGCAGCCTCCTTATGGTAGCGGGGAACACTGAAGCTTTCTTT
d_gene: -; v_gene: TRBV7-6; abundance: -; j_gene: TRBJ2-7; CDR3aa: CASSRDAGETYEQYF; CDR3nt: TGTGCCAGCAGTCGTGATGCAGGGGAGACCTACGAGCAGTACTTC
d_gene: -; v_gene: TRBV2; abundance: -; j_gene: TRBJ2-1; CDR3aa: CASRKSDTGRRVNERFF; CDR3nt: TGTGCCAGCCGTAAGAGTGATACAGGGCGTCGGGTCAATGAGCGGTTCTTC
d_gene: -; v_gene: TRBV2; abundance: many; j_gene: TRBJ2-2; CDR3aa: CASRQYTGELFF; CDR3nt: TGTGCCAGCAGACAGTACACCGGGGAGCTGTTTTTT
d_gene: -; v_gene: TRBV13; abundance: -; j_gene: TRBJ2-1; CDR3aa: CASSLSGTSLYNEQFF; CDR3nt: TGTGCCAGCAGCTTATCCGGGACCTCCCTCTACAATGAGCAGTTCTTC
d_gene: -; v_gene: TRBV29-1; abundance: -; j_gene: TRBJ1-1; CDR3aa: CSVEEFRGAEAFF; CDR3nt: TGCAGCGTTGAAGAGTTTAGGGGGGCTGAAGCTTTCTTT
d_gene: TRBD1; v_gene: TRBV11-2; abundance: few; j_gene: TRBJ2-7; CDR3aa: CASSSQQGASSYEQYF; CDR3nt: TGTGCCAGCAGCTCTCAGCAGGGGGCGAGCTCCTACGAGCAGTACTTC
d_gene: TRBD1; v_gene: TRBV4-2; abundance: -; j_gene: TRBJ1-2; CDR3aa: CASSQDEGQGYGYTF; CDR3nt: TGTGCCAGCAGCCAAGATGAGGGACAGGGATATGGCTACACCTTC
d_gene: -; v_gene: TRBV7-6; abundance: -; j_gene: TRBJ2-7; CDR3aa: CASSQGGTSYEQYF; CDR3nt: TGTGCCAGCAGCCAAGGTGGCACATCCTACGAGCAGTACTTC
d_gene: -; v_gene: TRBV2; abundance: many; j_gene: TRBJ2-7; CDR3aa: CASRFTGLNYEQYF; CDR3nt: TGTGCCAGCAGATTTACAGGGCTCAACTACGAGCAGTACTTC
d_gene: -; v_gene: TRBV6-1; abundance: -; j_gene: TRBJ2-7; CDR3aa: CASSEPLTQYF; CDR3nt: TGTGCCAGCAGTGAACCTCTTACGCAGTACTTC
d_gene: -; v_gene: TRBV7-8; abundance: few; j_gene: TRBJ2-6; CDR3aa: CASSLAGTPGANVLTF; CDR3nt: TGTGCCAGCAGCTTAGCCGGGACTCCAGGGGCCAACGTCCTGACTTTC
d_gene: TRBD2; v_gene: TRBV6-6; abundance: once; j_gene: TRBJ2-3; CDR3aa: CASSYPGTSGSTDTQYF; CDR3nt: TGTGCCAGCAGTTACCCCGGGACTAGCGGGAGCACAGATACGCAGTATTTT
d_gene: -; v_gene: TRBV2; abundance: many; j_gene: TRBJ2-3; CDR3aa: CASSDPLASDTQYF; CDR3nt: TGTGCCAGCAGTGACCCCCTAGCGTCGGATACGCAGTATTTT
d_gene: -; v_gene: TRBV13; abundance: few; j_gene: TRBJ2-1; CDR3aa: CASSPPGGTDYNEQFF; CDR3nt: TGTGCCAGCAGCCCCCCAGGAGGGACAGATTACAATGAGCAGTTCTTC
d_gene: -; v_gene: TRBV19; abundance: -; j_gene: TRBJ2-3; CDR3aa: CASSLAYRVVVTDTQYF; CDR3nt: TGTGCCAGTAGTTTAGCCTACAGGGTAGTGGTGACAGATACGCAGTATTTT
d_gene: -; v_gene: TRBV20-1; abundance: -; j_gene: TRBJ1-6; CDR3aa: CSARVAADGGSPLHF; CDR3nt: TGCAGTGCTAGAGTGGCCGCAGACGGGGGTTCACCCCTCCACTTT
d_gene: -; v_gene: TRBV5-1; abundance: few; j_gene: TRBJ1-2; CDR3aa: CASSTTVTNYGYTF; CDR3nt: TGCGCCAGCAGCACCACCGTGACTAACTATGGCTACACCTTC
d_gene: TRBD1; v_gene: TRBV19; abundance: few; j_gene: TRBJ1-1; CDR3aa: CASIHRDRLNTEAFF; CDR3nt: TGTGCCAGTATTCACCGGGACAGATTGAACACTGAAGCTTTCTTT
d_gene: TRBD2; v_gene: TRBV5-1; abundance: -; j_gene: TRBJ2-7; CDR3aa: CASSFNGLAGDEQYF; CDR3nt: TGCGCCAGCAGCTTCAATGGGCTAGCGGGAGACGAGCAGTACTTC
d_gene: -; v_gene: TRBV7-3; abundance: -; j_gene: TRBJ2-3; CDR3aa: CASSLTKIPGDTQYF; CDR3nt: TGTGCCAGCAGCTTAACGAAAATTCCGGGGGATACGCAGTATTTT
d_gene: -; v_gene: TRBV6-6; abundance: -; j_gene: TRBJ2-7; CDR3aa: CASSYLGGGTSYEQYF; CDR3nt: TGTGCCAGCAGTTACCTAGGGGGTGGGACGTCCTACGAGCAGTACTTC
d_gene: TRBD2; v_gene: TRBV7-2; abundance: -; j_gene: TRBJ2-1; CDR3aa: CASSILAGAANEQFF; CDR3nt: TGTGCCAGCAGCATACTAGCGGGGGCGGCGAATGAGCAGTTCTTC
d_gene: -; v_gene: TRBV9; abundance: -; j_gene: TRBJ2-1; CDR3aa: CASSGTEEYNEQFF; CDR3nt: TGTGCCAGCAGCGGGACGGAGGAGTACAATGAGCAGTTCTTC
d_gene: -; v_gene: TRBV29-1; abundance: -; j_gene: TRBJ1-4; CDR3aa: CSVGAVNEKLFF; CDR3nt: TGCAGCGTTGGGGCAGTGAATGAAAAACTGTTTTTT
d_gene: TRBD1; v_gene: TRBV11-1; abundance: few; j_gene: TRBJ2-1; CDR3aa: CASSLSAGGFSEQFF; CDR3nt: TGTGCCAGCAGCTTATCGGCAGGGGGCTTTAGTGAGCAGTTCTTC
d_gene: -; v_gene: TRBV12-3/TRBV12-4; abundance: -; j_gene: TRBJ1-2; CDR3aa: CASSLQLYYGYTF; CDR3nt: TGTGCCAGCAGTTTACAGCTTTACTATGGCTACACCTTC
d_gene: TRBD2; v_gene: TRBV20-1; abundance: -; j_gene: TRBJ2-7; CDR3aa: CSASRLAVYEQYF; CDR3nt: TGCAGTGCTAGTAGACTAGCGGTCTACGAGCAGTACTTC
d_gene: TRBD1; v_gene: TRBV7-2; abundance: -; j_gene: TRBJ2-7; CDR3aa: CASSQNRGVDEQYF; CDR3nt: TGTGCCAGCAGCCAAAACAGGGGAGTCGACGAGCAGTACTTC
d_gene: -; v_gene: TRBV12-3/TRBV12-4; abundance: -; j_gene: TRBJ2-5; CDR3aa: CASSLLPPGMETQYF; CDR3nt: TGTGCCAGCAGTTTACTCCCCCCGGGGATGGAGACCCAGTACTTC
d_gene: -; v_gene: TRBV18; abundance: few; j_gene: TRBJ1-6; CDR3aa: CASSDRGSSYNSPLHF; CDR3nt: TGTGCCAGCTCAGACAGAGGCAGCTCCTATAATTCACCCCTCCACTTT
d_gene: -; v_gene: TRBV11-3; abundance: once; j_gene: TRBJ1-2; CDR3aa: CASSLRGDGYTF; CDR3nt: TGTGCCAGCAGTTTACGGGGCGATGGCTACACCTTC
d_gene: TRBD1; v_gene: TRBV2; abundance: -; j_gene: TRBJ2-2; CDR3aa: CASRGQGTGELFF; CDR3nt: TGTGCCAGCAGAGGACAGGGCACCGGGGAGCTGTTTTTT
d_gene: TRBD2; v_gene: TRBV2; abundance: many; j_gene: TRBJ2-5; CDR3aa: CASSEAGLAGVQETQYF; CDR3nt: TGTGCCAGCAGTGAAGCAGGACTAGCGGGGGTCCAAGAGACCCAGTACTTC
d_gene: -; v_gene: TRBV20-1; abundance: once; j_gene: TRBJ1-1; CDR3aa: CSAREFRGMNTEAFF; CDR3nt: TGCAGTGCTAGAGAGTTTAGGGGGATGAACACTGAAGCTTTCTTT